The 31 T cell receptor beta chains listed next were all sequenced from one sample in a study of CD8 T cells in Susac syndrome. Reverse transcription of roughly 0.45 to 1 ug RNA used random hexamers. TCRdb fed the immunoSEQ multiplex PCR reads into MiXCR, producing one record per CDR3 protein. The table lists about 110,000 distinct CDR3 sequences, less than 97% of them singletons. The material sequenced was CD4+ T cells from PBMCs. All receptors come from a human donor in good health.

A single count supports this clonotype. The rearrangement joins TRBV29-1 to TRBJ2-2; perhaps TRBD1 as D (5 bases). The V gene lost 2 bases and the J gene lost 4 bases, with 8 bases spanning the gap. This CDR3 has 13 residues. Germline values: CDR1 SQVTM, CDR2 ANQGSEA. CDR3 in amino acids: CSVERRATGELFF. The CDR3 bases are TGCAGCGTTGAACGCAGGGCCACCGGGGAGCTGTTTTTT.

With respect to this clonotype: The junction and the germline gene differ at one end; a read error may be behind it. The chain carries TRBV6-5 and TRBJ1-6; no clear D. The CDR3 loop spans 13 amino acids. Germline V gene sequence: CDR1 MNHEY, CDR2 SVGAGI. The CDR3: CASSRGYDSPLHF. The CDR3 coding sequence is TGTGCCAGCAGCCGTGGCTATGATTCACCCCTCCACTTT.

On this clonotype itself: A junction boundary mismatches the germline segment, possibly from a read error. The chain combines TRBV20-1 with TRBJ2-4; tentatively, D is TRBD1 or TRBD2 (5 bases each). The germline V gene encodes CDR1 DFQATT and CDR2 SNEGSKA (reference sequence). The CDR3 is 18 amino acids. The CDR3 sequence: CSAREQGLGTIAKNIQYF. The CDR3 DNA reads TGCAGTGCCAGAGAGCAGGGATTGGGGACGATAGCCAAAAACATTCAGTACTTC.

V and J are TRBV25-1 and TRBJ1-2; no clear D. Germline V gives CDR1 MGHDK, CDR2 SYGVNS. This CDR3 is built from 13 residues. Trimming removed 4 bases at V and 4 bases at J, with 10 bases between. The CDR3 DNA is TGTGCCAGCAGTGCCCGGGCCATCTATGGCTACACCTTC. Translated, it gives CASSARAIYGYTF.

About this clonotype itself: An end of the junction does not agree with germline; a read error may underlie this. The chain joins TRBV7-3 to TRBJ1-1; 8 bases are a match to TRBD1. The CDR3 runs 13 residues. CDR1 is SGHTA and CDR2 is FQGTGA in the germline V gene. DNA of the CDR3: TGTGCCAGCAGCGTAACAGGGGGCACTGAAGCTTTCTTT. This gives the protein CASSVTGGTEAFF.

J is TRBJ1-1 and V is TRBV29-1; unclear D gene. V was cut by 5 bases and J by 0 bases, with 10 bases left in between. The CDR3 contains 13 residues. The germline CDR1 and CDR2 sequences are SQVTM and ANQGSEA. CDR3 sequence reads: CSVKAEMNTEAFF. The CDR3 nucleotides read TGCAGCGTTAAGGCAGAAATGAACACTGAAGCTTTCTTT.

The chain is built from TRBV19 and TRBJ1-6; D remains ambiguous. Trimming took off 7 bases at V and 14 bases at J, with 21 bases between the two ends. CDR1 is LNHDA and CDR2 is SQIVND in the germline V gene (reference sequence). This CDR3 contains 14 residues. DNA of the CDR3: TGTGCCAGTACCCCGGGCGCGGCGGACGGAGCCCTCCACTTT. Translation gives CASTPGAADGALHF. The variable domain in full, with the rest retrieved from reference TRBV19 and TRBJ1-6, is DGGITQSPKYLFRKEGQNVTLSCEQNLNHDAMYWYRQDPGQGLRLIYYSQIVNDFQKGDIAEGYSVSREKKESFPLTVTSAQKNPTAFYLCASTPGAADGALHFGNGTRLTVT.

The chain links TRBV20-1 to TRBJ1-2; D is unclear. V was cut by 7 bases and J by 3 bases, with 6 bases left in between. This CDR3 contains 10 residues. In germline, CDR1 is DFQATT, CDR2 SNEGSKA (reference sequence). The CDR3 DNA follows: TGCAGTGTTCACGACTATGGCTACACCTTC. Protein product: CSVHDYGYTF.

The chain has TRBV5-1 and TRBJ2-5; D possibly matches TRBD1 or TRBD2 (6 bases each). V lost 0 bases to trimming and J lost 4 bases, with 10 bases between them. The CDR3 has 14 amino acids. Germline CDR1 and CDR2: SGHRS and YFSETQ. The DNA of the CDR3 is TGCGCCAGCAGCTTGGAGGGGGGCCGAGAGACCCAGTACTTC. This sequence encodes CASSLEGGRETQYF.

This chain joins TRBV5-1 and TRBJ2-2; no firm D call. The CDR3 length is 14 residues. Trimming left V 1 base short and J 6 bases short, with 10 bases between. Germline V CDR1 and CDR2: SGHRS, YFSETQ. CDR3 region: CASSLRAAAGELFF. The CDR3 nucleotides read TGCGCCAGCAGCTTGCGGGCAGCAGCCGGGGAGCTGTTTTTT.

The rearrangement joins TRBV6-5 to TRBJ2-7; possible D gene TRBD1, 6 bases. Deletions cut 2 bases from V and 4 bases from J, with 12 bases between. Germline V gene sequence: CDR1 MNHEY, CDR2 SVGAGI. The CDR3 extends over 14 amino acids. The chain's CDR3 is CASSYRQGWYEQYF. The CDR3 DNA sequence: TGTGCCAGCAGTTACCGGCAGGGGTGGTACGAGCAGTACTTC.

The V gene is TRBV24-1, the J gene TRBJ1-5; maybe TRBD1 (5 bases). The V end lost 9 bases, the J end lost 7 bases, and 21 bases lay between the germline ends. CDR3 length: 15 amino acids. Germline CDR1 and CDR2: KGHDR and SFDVKD. For the CDR3, the DNA is TGTGCCACCTCCCCCGGTGTAGAGGGACGGCAGCCCCAGCATTTT. Its translation is CATSPGVEGRQPQHF.

The chain carries TRBV5-1 and TRBJ2-7; D not certain. Germline CDR1 reads SGHRS; CDR2 reads YFSETQ. This CDR3 comprises 13 residues. V was cut by 4 bases and J by 3 bases, with 11 bases left in between. The DNA for the CDR3 is TGCGCCAGCAGCGTCGAAGGTCACTACGAGCAGTACTTC. Protein sequence: CASSVEGHYEQYF.

This clonotype was seen just once. The chain employs TRBV5-4 and TRBJ2-5, with 10 bases matching TRBD2. This CDR3 contains 16 residues. The V gene's germline CDR1 is SGHNT and CDR2 YYREEE (reference sequence). The ends lost 4 bases at V and 5 bases at J; junction bases unmatched: 11. Written as DNA, the CDR3 is TGTGCCAGCAGCCCCGGACTAGCGGACAGCGCGGAGACCCAGTACTTC. Its translation: CASSPGLADSAETQYF.

This clonotype was recorded once. The V call is TRBV20-1, the J call TRBJ2-7, with 9 nucleotides matching TRBD2. The CDR3 is made up of 15 amino acids. V dropped 1 base and J dropped 0; count of bases not matched to a gene: 4. Germline-derived CDR1 and CDR2 are DFQATT and SNEGSKA (reference sequence). CDR3 amino acids: CSARVLAGYSYEQYF. The CDR3 DNA reads TGCAGTGCTAGAGTCCTAGCGGGGTACTCCTACGAGCAGTACTTC.

The chain uses TRBV6-2 or TRBV6-3 and TRBJ2-7; D is perhaps TRBD2 (6 bases). Germline values: CDR1 MNHEY, CDR2 SVGEGT. The CDR3 extends over 14 amino acids. With 3 bases removed from V and 3 bases from J, the gap between germline ends came to 12 bases. The DNA of the CDR3 is TGTGCCAGCAGTTATGGAGGGTGGGACTACGAGCAGTACTTC. Protein product: CASSYGGWDYEQYF.

The chain joins TRBV7-9 to TRBJ2-7; the match to TRBD1 covers 9 bases. CDR1 is SEHNR and CDR2 is FQNEAQ in the germline V gene (reference sequence). The CDR3 covers 14 residues. Trimming removed 5 bases from V and 5 bases from J; junction bases left unmatched: 7. CDR3 in amino acids: CASSADRGRNEQYF. CDR3 DNA: TGTGCCAGCAGCGCGGACAGGGGAAGGAACGAGCAGTACTTC.

The chain combines TRBV24-1 with TRBJ2-7; perhaps TRBD1 as D (6 bases). The CDR3 has 14 amino acids. Germline CDR1 KGHDR, CDR2 SFDVKD. V was trimmed by 3 bases and J by 5 bases, leaving 13 bases between them. The CDR3 coding sequence is TGTGCCACCAGTGATCCGCGTCGGACAGACGAGCAGTACTTC. It codes for CATSDPRRTDEQYF.

The chain links TRBV2 to TRBJ1-1; D possibly corresponds to TRBD1 (5 bases). Germline V gives CDR1 SNHLY, CDR2 FYNNEI. The CDR3 sequence is 15 residues long. V was pared by 6 bases and J by 1 base, with 15 bases between. The CDR3 nucleotides read TGTGCCAGCAGCGAGGACGGGGGGAAGAACACTGAAGCTTTCTTT. It specifies CASSEDGGKNTEAFF.

The genes are TRBV5-1 and TRBJ2-7; D might be TRBD1 (6 bases). Germline CDR1 reads SGHRS; CDR2 reads YFSETQ. V lost 4 bases, J lost 4 bases, and 15 bases lay in between. This CDR3 spans 14 amino acids. The CDR3 region is CASSAETGAYEQYF. The CDR3 nucleotides are TGCGCCAGCAGCGCCGAGACAGGAGCATACGAGCAGTACTTC.

The chain is built from TRBV18 and TRBJ1-1; D unresolved. CDR3 length: 13 residues. V was trimmed by 7 bases and J by 1 base, leaving 10 bases between them. Germline CDR1 and CDR2: KGHSH and LQKENI. CDR3 protein: CASCPGGNTEAFF. As DNA, the CDR3 is TGTGCCAGCTGTCCAGGCGGGAACACTGAAGCTTTCTTT.

The rearrangement joins TRBV29-1 to TRBJ2-3; D uncertain. Germline assignment: CDR1 SQVTM and CDR2 ANQGSEA. The V and J ends lost 3 bases and 0 bases respectively, with 16 bases between them. The CDR3 is 16 residues long. For the CDR3, the DNA is TGCAGCGTTGATCCTACAAAGCATTCTAGCACAGATACGCAGTATTTT. Its translation is CSVDPTKHSSTDTQYF.

This chain joins TRBV18 and TRBJ2-3, with D possibly called TRBD1 or TRBD2 (5 bases each). CDR1 is KGHSH, CDR2 LQKENI, per germline. The ends were cut back, 2 bases at V and 4 bases at J, with 19 bases in the middle. The CDR3 is 17 amino acids. CDR3 region: CASSPRTRVQGADTQYF. DNA of the CDR3: TGTGCCAGCTCACCAAGAACGCGGGTCCAAGGGGCAGATACGCAGTATTTT. Variable domain in full (rest from reference TRBV18 and TRBJ2-3): NAGVMQNPRHLVRRRGQEARLRCSPMKGHSHVYWYRQLPEEGLKFMVYLQKENIIDESGMPKERFSAEFPKEGPSILRIQQVVRGDSAAYFCASSPRTRVQGADTQYFGPGTRLTVL.

About this clonotype itself: The junction differs from germline at one of its ends, possibly a read error. The chain couples TRBV6-2 or TRBV6-3 to TRBJ1-5; maybe TRBD1 (5 bases). This CDR3 comprises 15 residues. CDR1 and CDR2 (germline): MNHEY, SVGEGT. CDR3 sequence: CASSDSGTGNQPQHF. The CDR3 region has the DNA TGTGCCAGCAGTGACTCCGGGACGGGGAATCAGCCCCAGCATTTT.

The chain employs TRBV13 and TRBJ2-5, with D maybe TRBD2 (5 bases). Germline values: CDR1 PRHDT, CDR2 FYEKMQ (reference sequence). Between the trimmed V and J ends, which lost 1 base and 2 bases, there was a span of 14 bases. The CDR3 has 16 amino acids. The CDR3 region is CASSLDEGYLQETQYF. As DNA, the CDR3 is TGTGCCAGCAGCTTAGATGAGGGCTATCTGCAAGAGACCCAGTACTTC.

The chain is built from TRBV7-9 and TRBJ1-2; 7 nucleotides align to TRBD1. CDR1 SEHNR and CDR2 FQNEAQ come from the germline V gene (reference sequence). Trimming cost V 1 base and J 4 bases; bases outside gene matches: 6. The length of the CDR3 is 15 residues. CDR3 amino acids: CASSLVRDSGYGYTF. CDR3 in DNA: TGTGCCAGCAGCTTAGTCCGGGACAGCGGCTATGGCTACACCTTC.

V gene TRBV5-6 combines with J gene TRBJ2-5, with 8 nucleotides matching TRBD1. CDR1 and CDR2 from the germline V gene are SGHDT and YYEEEE. CDR3 length: 16 amino acids. The V segment lost 6 bases and the J segment 5 bases; nucleotides outside the gene matches: 15. CDR3: CASTRDGAGGYETQYF. CDR3 bases: TGTGCCAGCACCCGGGACGGGGCAGGGGGCTATGAGACCCAGTACTTC.

The chain employs TRBV29-1 and TRBJ2-7; D perhaps matches TRBD1 (6 bases). The germline V and J ends were trimmed by 4 bases and 6 bases, with 13 bases remaining between them. This CDR3 region has 12 residues. Germline V gene sequence: CDR1 SQVTM, CDR2 ANQGSEA. CDR3 in amino acids: CSVVATGFEQYF. CDR3 nucleotides: TGCAGCGTTGTGGCCACAGGGTTCGAGCAGTACTTC.

The chain has TRBV20-1 and TRBJ2-5; 9 bases fit TRBD1. Per the germline V gene, CDR1 is DFQATT and CDR2 is SNEGSKA (reference sequence). This CDR3 is built from 12 residues. V shed 4 bases and J 5 bases; nucleotides not matched to a gene: 2. The CDR3 nucleotides are TGCAGTGCTAAGACAGGGGGGGAGACCCAGTACTTC. This encodes CSAKTGGETQYF.

The chain is built from TRBV6-5 and TRBJ1-1; weak D call: TRBD1 (6 bases). This CDR3 is built from 11 residues. V shed 9 bases and J shed 5 bases, with 10 bases lying between them. Germline CDR1 is MNHEY and CDR2 is SVGAGI. The CDR3 is CASQGRTEAFF. In DNA form, the CDR3 reads TGTGCCAGTCAGGGGAGGACTGAAGCTTTCTTT.

The V call is TRBV5-1, the J call TRBJ1-4; a possible D gene is TRBD1 (5 bases). The CDR3 runs to 16 residues. Germline V gene lookup returns CDR1 SGHRS and CDR2 YFSETQ. V was trimmed by 3 bases and J by 8 bases, leaving 20 bases between them. DNA for the CDR3: TGCGCCAGCAGCTCCCGGGCCGCCGCCCGGGGGGAAAAACTGTTTTTT. Translation gives CASSSRAAARGEKLFF.